The T cell receptor beta chain described here comes from a study of glioma-infiltrating T cells after dendritic cell vaccination. Study as a whole: Samples are from glioblastoma patients in Phase I and II dendritic cell vaccine trials. Autologous tumor lysate-pulsed dendritic cell vaccination was given between the early 2000s and the early 2010s. Monocyte-derived dendritic cells, cultured seven days with IL-4 and GM-CSF, were pulsed with autologous tumor lysate. Dendritic cell vaccine was injected intradermally three times, biweekly.

TCRdb keeps only in-frame clones here, not all; method: immunoSEQ multiplex PCR. This sample has about 73,000 clones; over 75% occur once, and the top ten carry roughly 2%. CDR1 SGHRS and CDR2 YFSETQ come from the germline V gene. The CDR3 covers 14 residues. V was cut by 4 bases and J by 3 bases, with 13 bases left in between. This chain joins TRBV5-1 and TRBJ1-1; D perhaps matches TRBD1 (5 bases). The starting material was blood, obtained before dendritic cell vaccination. This receptor was taken from a human donor with glioblastoma. As DNA, the CDR3 is TGCGCCAGCAGCCTCATCGGGGGAGACACTGAAGCTTTCTTT. This codes for CASSLIGGDTEAFF.